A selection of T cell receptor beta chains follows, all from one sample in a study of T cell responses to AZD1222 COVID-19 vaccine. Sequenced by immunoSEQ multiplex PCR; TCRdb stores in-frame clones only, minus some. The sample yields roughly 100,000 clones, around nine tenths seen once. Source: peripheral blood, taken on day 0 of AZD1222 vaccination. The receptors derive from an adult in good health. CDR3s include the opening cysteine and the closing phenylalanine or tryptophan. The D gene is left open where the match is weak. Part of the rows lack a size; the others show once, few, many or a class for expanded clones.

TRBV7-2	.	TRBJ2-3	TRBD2	CASRSGIGTDTQYF	TGTGCCAGCAGGAGCGGGATAGGCACAGATACGCAGTATTTT
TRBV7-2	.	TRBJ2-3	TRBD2	CASSQTSGTQYF	TGTGCCAGCAGCCAGACTAGCGGGACGCAGTATTTT
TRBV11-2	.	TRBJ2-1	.	CASSSRLAYNEQFF	TGTGCCAGCAGCTCGAGGCTAGCTTACAATGAGCAGTTCTTC
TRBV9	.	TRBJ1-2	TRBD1	CASSVSGTDYGYTF	TGTGCCAGCAGCGTATCCGGGACAGACTATGGCTACACCTTC
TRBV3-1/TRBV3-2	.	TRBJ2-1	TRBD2	CASSQGGGRGDNEQFF	TGTGCCAGCAGCCAAGGGGGCGGGAGAGGCGACAATGAGCAGTTCTTC
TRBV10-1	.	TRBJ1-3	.	CATEGGAHSGNTIYF	TGCGCCACCGAAGGGGGGGCCCACTCTGGAAACACCATATATTTT
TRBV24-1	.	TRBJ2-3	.	CATRPALGTDTQYF	TGTGCCACCAGACCAGCTCTAGGCACAGATACGCAGTATTTT
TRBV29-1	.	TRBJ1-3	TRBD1	CSIRAPTGDAGNTIYF	TGCAGCATCCGAGCCCCGACAGGGGACGCTGGAAACACCATATATTTT
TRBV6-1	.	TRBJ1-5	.	CASSEFRDFSQPQHF	TGTGCCAGCAGTGAATTTCGGGACTTTAGTCAGCCCCAGCATTTT
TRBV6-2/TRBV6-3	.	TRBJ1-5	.	CASSQSGPQHF	TGTGCCAGCAGCCAGAGCGGGCCCCAGCATTTT
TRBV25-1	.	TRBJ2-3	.	CASSELTLTYTDTQYF	TGTGCCAGCAGTGAATTAACCCTCACTTACACAGATACGCAGTATTTT
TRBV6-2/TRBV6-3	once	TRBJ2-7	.	CASSSTGYEQYF	TGTGCCAGCAGTTCGACTGGCTACGAGCAGTACTTC
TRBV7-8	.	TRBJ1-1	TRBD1	CASNRQGAGSEAFF	TGTGCCAGCAACCGACAGGGGGCGGGATCTGAAGCTTTCTTT
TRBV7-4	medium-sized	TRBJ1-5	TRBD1	CASSLAPGDRVHQPQHF	TGTGCCAGCAGCTTAGCACCCGGAGACAGGGTTCATCAGCCCCAGCATTTT
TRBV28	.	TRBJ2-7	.	CASRLKQGYEQYF	TGTGCCAGCAGACTCAAACAGGGCTACGAGCAGTACTTC
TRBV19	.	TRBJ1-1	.	CASSRGFMNTEAFF	TGTGCCAGTAGCCGCGGGTTTATGAACACTGAAGCTTTCTTT
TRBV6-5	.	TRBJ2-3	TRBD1	CASSYSGTGVSDTQYF	TGTGCCAGCAGTTACTCCGGGACAGGGGTTTCAGATACGCAGTATTTT
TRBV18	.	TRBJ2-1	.	CASSPTSSNNEQFF	TGTGCCAGCTCACCTACAAGCTCCAACAATGAGCAGTTCTTC
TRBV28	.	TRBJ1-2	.	CASSSMALTRLTGYTF	TGTGCCAGCAGCTCGATGGCTCTGACACGGTTGACGGGCTACACCTTC
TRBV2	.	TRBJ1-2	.	CASKEGQGNGYTF	TGTGCCAGCAAGGAAGGGCAGGGTAATGGCTACACCTTC
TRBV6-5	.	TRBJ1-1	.	CASSYDLPNTEAFF	TGTGCCAGCAGTTACGATCTGCCGAACACTGAAGCTTTCTTT
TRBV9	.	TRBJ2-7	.	CASSVDAGNGEQYF	TGTGCCAGCAGCGTAGATGCGGGTAATGGCGAGCAGTACTTC
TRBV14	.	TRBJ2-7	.	CASSRGGYEQYF	TGTGCCAGCAGCCGAGGGGGCTACGAGCAGTACTTC
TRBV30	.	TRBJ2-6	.	CAWSSRTGFWEAGANVLTF	TGTGCCTGGAGTTCCCGAACAGGGTTCTGGGAGGCTGGGGCCAACGTCCTGACTTTC
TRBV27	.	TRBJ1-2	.	CASSLGPPDYGYTF	TGTGCCAGCAGTTTAGGACCCCCAGACTATGGCTACACCTTC
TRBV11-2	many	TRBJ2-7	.	CASSLGGRAEQYF	TGTGCCAGCAGCTTAGGGGGACGGGCCGAGCAGTACTTC
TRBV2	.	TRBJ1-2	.	CASGNDYGYTF	TGTGCCAGCGGGAACGACTATGGCTACACCTTC
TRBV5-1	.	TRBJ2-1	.	CASSLESPLERFF	TGCGCCAGCAGCTTAGAGTCCCCCCTGGAGCGGTTCTTC
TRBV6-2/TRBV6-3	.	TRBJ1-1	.	CASSYLQGTSGNTEAFF	TGTGCCAGCAGTTATCTACAGGGAACCAGCGGGAACACTGAAGCTTTCTTT
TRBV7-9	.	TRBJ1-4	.	CASSLEGGNEKLFF	TGTGCCAGCAGCTTAGAGGGGGGGAATGAAAAACTGTTTTTT
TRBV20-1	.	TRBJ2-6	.	CSATRANVLTF	TGCAGTGCTACAAGGGCCAACGTCCTGACTTTC
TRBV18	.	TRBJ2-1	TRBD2	CASSPPLAGSGNEQFF	TGTGCCAGCTCACCCCCTCTAGCGGGGTCTGGGAATGAGCAGTTCTTC
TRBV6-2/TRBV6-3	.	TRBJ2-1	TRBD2	CASSQTSGSYNEQFF	TGTGCCAGCAGTCAGACTAGCGGGAGTTACAATGAGCAGTTCTTC
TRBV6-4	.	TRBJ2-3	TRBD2	CASSLAGDGADTQYF	TGTGCCAGCAGTCTGGCGGGAGATGGGGCAGATACGCAGTATTTT
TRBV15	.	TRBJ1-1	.	CATSRDDRLGTEAFF	TGTGCCACCAGCAGAGATGATCGCTTGGGCACTGAAGCTTTCTTT
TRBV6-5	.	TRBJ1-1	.	CASSYGATNTEAFF	TGTGCCAGCAGTTACGGGGCGACGAACACTGAAGCTTTCTTT
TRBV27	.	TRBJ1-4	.	CASRRGVGYEKLFF	TGTGCCAGCCGAAGGGGAGTCGGCTATGAAAAACTGTTTTTT
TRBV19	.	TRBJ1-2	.	CASSENFGTNYGYTF	TGTGCCAGTAGTGAGAACTTCGGGACTAACTATGGCTACACCTTC
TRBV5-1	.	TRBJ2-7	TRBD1	CASSLDTQGAYEQYF	TGCGCCAGCAGCTTGGACACACAGGGGGCCTACGAGCAGTACTTC
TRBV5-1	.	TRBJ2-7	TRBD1	CASSLSGGSGEQYF	TGCGCCAGCAGCTTGTCAGGGGGCTCGGGCGAGCAGTACTTC
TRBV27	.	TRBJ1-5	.	CASSKINQPQHF	TGTGCCAGCAGTAAAATCAATCAGCCCCAGCATTTT
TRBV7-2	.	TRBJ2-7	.	CASSLAEGTQVSYEQYF	TGTGCCAGCAGCTTAGCGGAAGGGACGCAGGTATCCTACGAGCAGTACTTC
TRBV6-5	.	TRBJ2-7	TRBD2	CASSSGGGHLSYEQYF	TGTGCCAGCAGTTCCGGCGGGGGGCATTTATCCTACGAGCAGTACTTC
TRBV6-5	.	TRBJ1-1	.	CASSQSLNTEAFF	TGTGCCAGCAGTCAGAGCCTTAACACTGAAGCTTTCTTT
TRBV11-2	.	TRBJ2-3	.	CASSPGIVGTDTQYF	TGTGCCAGCAGCCCGGGAATTGTAGGCACAGATACGCAGTATTTT
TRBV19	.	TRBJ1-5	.	CASRTRWDQPQHF	TGTGCCAGTAGAACCAGATGGGACCAGCCCCAGCATTTT
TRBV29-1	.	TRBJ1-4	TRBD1	CSARQGSNEKLFF	TGCAGCGCTCGACAGGGGTCTAATGAAAAACTGTTTTTT
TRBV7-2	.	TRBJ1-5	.	CASSLTQGRNQPQHF	TGTGCCAGCAGCTTAACTCAGGGACGCAATCAGCCCCAGCATTTT
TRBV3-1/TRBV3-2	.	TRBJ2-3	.	CASSQRGGKNTDTQYF	TGTGCCAGCAGTCAACGCGGTGGCAAAAACACAGATACGCAGTATTTT
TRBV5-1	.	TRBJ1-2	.	CASSLGQASRYTF	TGCGCCAGCAGCTTGGGGCAGGCAAGCCGCTACACCTTC
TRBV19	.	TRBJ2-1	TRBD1	CASRPGQGGNEQFF	TGTGCCAGTAGACCGGGACAGGGAGGGAATGAGCAGTTCTTC
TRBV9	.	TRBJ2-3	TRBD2	CASSLTLAGSTDTQYF	TGTGCCAGCAGCTTGACACTAGCGGGCAGCACAGATACGCAGTATTTT